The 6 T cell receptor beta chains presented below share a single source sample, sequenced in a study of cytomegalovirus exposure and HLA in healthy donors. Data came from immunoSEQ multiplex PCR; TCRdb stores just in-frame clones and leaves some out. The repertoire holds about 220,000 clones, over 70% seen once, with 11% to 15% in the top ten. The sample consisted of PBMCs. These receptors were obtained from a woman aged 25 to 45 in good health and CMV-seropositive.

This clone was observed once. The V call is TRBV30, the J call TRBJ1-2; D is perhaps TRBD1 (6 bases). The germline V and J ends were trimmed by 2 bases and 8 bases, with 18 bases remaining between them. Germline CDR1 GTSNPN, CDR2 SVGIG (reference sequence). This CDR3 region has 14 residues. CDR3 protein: CAWSLWGQTKGYTF. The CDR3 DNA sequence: TGTGCCTGGAGTCTTTGGGGACAAACCAAGGGCTACACCTTC.

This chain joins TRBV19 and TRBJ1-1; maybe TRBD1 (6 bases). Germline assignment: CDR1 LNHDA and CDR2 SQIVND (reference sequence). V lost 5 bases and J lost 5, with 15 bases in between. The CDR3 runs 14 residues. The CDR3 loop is CASSATGWGTEAFF. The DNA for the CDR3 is TGTGCCAGTAGTGCGACAGGTTGGGGGACTGAAGCTTTCTTT.

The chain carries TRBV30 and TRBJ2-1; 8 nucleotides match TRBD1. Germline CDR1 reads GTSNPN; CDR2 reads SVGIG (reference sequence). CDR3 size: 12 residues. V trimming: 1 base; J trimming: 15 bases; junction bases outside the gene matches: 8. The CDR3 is CAWSDTRGRGFF. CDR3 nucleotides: TGTGCCTGGAGTGATACCAGGGGGCGCGGGTTCTTC.

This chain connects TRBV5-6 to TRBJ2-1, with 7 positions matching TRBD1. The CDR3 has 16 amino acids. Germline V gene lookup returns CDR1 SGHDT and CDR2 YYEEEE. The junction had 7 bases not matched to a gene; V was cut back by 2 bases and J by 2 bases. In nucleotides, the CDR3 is TGTGCCAGCAGCTTTGTCGACAGGGTAACCTACAATGAGCAGTTCTTC. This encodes CASSFVDRVTYNEQFF. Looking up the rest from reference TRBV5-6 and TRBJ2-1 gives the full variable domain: DAGVTQSPTHLIKTRGQQVTLRCSPKSGHDTVSWYQQALGQGPQFIFQYYEEEERQRGNFPDRFSGHQFPNYSSELNVNALLLGDSALYLCASSFVDRVTYNEQFFGPGTRLTVL.

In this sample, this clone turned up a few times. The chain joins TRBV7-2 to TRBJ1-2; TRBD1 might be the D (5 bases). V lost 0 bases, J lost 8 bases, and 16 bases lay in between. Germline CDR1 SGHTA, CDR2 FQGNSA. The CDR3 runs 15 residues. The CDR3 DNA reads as TGTGCCAGCAGCTTAGCCGGACAACAGGTGAAGGGCTACACCTTC. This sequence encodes CASSLAGQQVKGYTF.

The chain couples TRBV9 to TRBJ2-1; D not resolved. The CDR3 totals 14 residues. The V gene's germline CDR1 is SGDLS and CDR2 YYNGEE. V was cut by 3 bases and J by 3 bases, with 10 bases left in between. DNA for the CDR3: TGTGCCAGCAGCGGAACCGGTTTCTACAATGAGCAGTTCTTC. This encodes CASSGTGFYNEQFF.